This T cell receptor (beta chain) was captured in a study of blood T cell repertoires in COVID-19. As for the study in general: Nucleic acid was either cDNA or gDNA, and it came from T cells, B-cell-depleted T cells, or PBMCs.

The count of this clone is one. Libraries were prepared by immunoSEQ multiplex PCR; TCRdb keeps only in-frame clonotypes and omits some of them. The sample contains around 120,000 clones, about 85% of which appear only once. Germline V gene lookup returns CDR1 SGHRS and CDR2 YFSETQ. After removal of 4 bases from V and 9 bases from J, the junction contained 15 bases not matched to a gene. This CDR3 is built from 15 residues. The gene calls are TRBV5-1 and TRBJ2-7, with 8 bases aligning to TRBD2. The sequencing input was peripheral blood. The TCR originated in a man aged 65-85 years with acute or convalescent COVID-19. The CDR3 reads CASSPGGELGNRQYF. The CDR3 nucleotides are TGCGCCAGCAGCCCGGGGGGGGAACTTGGGAATCGGCAGTACTTC.